This TCR beta chain was retrieved from a study of T cell responses to AZD1222 COVID-19 vaccine. Libraries were prepared by immunoSEQ multiplex PCR; TCRdb keeps only in-frame clonotypes and omits some of them. Of some 74,000 clones detected, 70% to 90% appear once; the ten largest clones hold around 1.3%. With respect to this clone: Its specificity is unknown.

V lost 5 bases, J lost 0 bases, and 11 bases lay in between. Germline CDR1 and CDR2: KGHSH and LQKENI. CDR3 length: 15 amino acids. Findings and limits, study-wide: Spike-specific TCRs gained breadth and depth after people received two AZD1222 doses.

The specimen comprised peripheral blood, sampled 28 days after the second AZD1222 dose. The chain is built from TRBV18 and TRBJ1-3; the D is unclear. The sequence derives from an adult who received the AZD1222 COVID-19 vaccine. Written as DNA, the CDR3 is TGTGCCAGCTCATCTGACCAAATCTCTGGAAACACCATATATTTT. Translated, it gives CASSSDQISGNTIYF. Combining the CDR3 with reference TRBV18 and TRBJ1-3 gives the whole variable domain NAGVMQNPRHLVRRRGQEARLRCSPMKGHSHVYWYRQLPEEGLKFMVYLQKENIIDESGMPKERFSAEFPKEGPSILRIQQVVRGDSAAYFCASSSDQISGNTIYFGEGSWLTVV.